This record concerns one T cell receptor (beta chain) sequence. One junction end does not reproduce the germline sequence, and a read error may be involved. This sample was included in a study of control samples from healthy donors and cancer patients. Method: immunoSEQ multiplex PCR; TCRdb's copy keeps in-frame clones and lacks some. The sample includes roughly 150,000 clones, almost 90% of them seen just once. The CDR3 is 12 amino acids. The germline CDR1 and CDR2 sequences are MNHEY and SVGAGI. Sequenced input: blood. The rearrangement uses TRBV6-5 and TRBJ1-1; D is unclear. This sequence was found in a man in his late teens or twenties in good health. Written as DNA, the CDR3 is TGTGCCAGCAATTACCAGAACACTGAAGCTTTCTTT. Translation gives CASNYQNTEAFF.